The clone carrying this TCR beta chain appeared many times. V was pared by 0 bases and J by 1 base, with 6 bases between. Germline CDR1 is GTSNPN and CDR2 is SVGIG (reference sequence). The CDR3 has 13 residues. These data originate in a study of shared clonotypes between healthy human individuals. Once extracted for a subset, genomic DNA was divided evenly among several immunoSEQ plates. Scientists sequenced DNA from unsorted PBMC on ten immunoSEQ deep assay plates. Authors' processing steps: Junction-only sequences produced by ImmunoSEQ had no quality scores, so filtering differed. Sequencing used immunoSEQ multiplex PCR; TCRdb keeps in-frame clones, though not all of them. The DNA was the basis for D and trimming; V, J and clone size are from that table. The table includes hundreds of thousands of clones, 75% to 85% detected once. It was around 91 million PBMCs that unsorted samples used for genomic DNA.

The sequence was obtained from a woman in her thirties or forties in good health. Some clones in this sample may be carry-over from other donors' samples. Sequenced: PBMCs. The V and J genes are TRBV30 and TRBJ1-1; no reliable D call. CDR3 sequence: CAWSVNENTEAFF. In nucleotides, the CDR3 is TGTGCCTGGAGTGTGAACGAGAACACTGAAGCTTTCTTT.